The rows below give T cell receptor beta chains drawn from one sample of a study of blood T cell repertoires in COVID-19. Some clones are missing from TCRdb's copy, which holds only in-frame ones; the method was immunoSEQ multiplex PCR. The profile shows about 170,000 clones, about 88% of them singletons. Sequencing was performed on peripheral blood. The receptors here all came from a woman aged 80 or over with COVID-19, enrolled during active disease. CDR3s include the opening cysteine and the closing phenylalanine or tryptophan. Each record gives: clone size, J gene, D gene, V gene, CDR3 DNA, CDR3 protein. D genes are given only for firm matches. Clone size is shown for a subset of rows, as once, few, many or a class of expanded clone.

clone_size: -
j_call: TRBJ2-7
d_call: TRBD2
v_call: TRBV3-1/TRBV3-2
cdr3_nt: TGTGCCAGCAGCCACGGACTAGCGACCGACGAGCAGTACTTC
cdr3_aa: CASSHGLATDEQYF

clone_size: once
j_call: TRBJ1-1
d_call: -
v_call: TRBV29-1
cdr3_nt: TGCAGCATCATTAAGAGCACTGAAGCTTTCTTT
cdr3_aa: CSIIKSTEAFF

clone_size: -
j_call: TRBJ1-1
d_call: TRBD1
v_call: TRBV19
cdr3_nt: TGTGCCAGTAGCAGGGGGGTTCGCACTGAAGCTTTCTTT
cdr3_aa: CASSRGVRTEAFF

clone_size: -
j_call: TRBJ2-3
d_call: TRBD2
v_call: TRBV6-5
cdr3_nt: TGTGCCTCCAGATTAGCGGGAGGGTGGGGAGATACGCAGTATTTT
cdr3_aa: CASRLAGGWGDTQYF

clone_size: -
j_call: TRBJ2-2
d_call: TRBD1
v_call: TRBV18
cdr3_nt: TGTGCCAGCCAGACAGGGGCCGGCGCCGGGGAGCTGTTTTTT
cdr3_aa: CASQTGAGAGELFF

clone_size: -
j_call: TRBJ2-2
d_call: TRBD2
v_call: TRBV18
cdr3_nt: TGTGCCAGCTCACCAGCGGTAGCGGGAGTAAAAGGGGAGCTGTTTTTT
cdr3_aa: CASSPAVAGVKGELFF

clone_size: -
j_call: TRBJ2-5
d_call: TRBD2
v_call: TRBV25-1
cdr3_nt: TGTGCCAGCAGTGGGTTAGGGAGGGAAGAGACCCAGTACTTC
cdr3_aa: CASSGLGREETQYF

clone_size: once
j_call: TRBJ1-5
d_call: -
v_call: TRBV7-2
cdr3_nt: TGTGCCAGCAGCGCCGGGGTAGGGAGCAATCAGCCCCAGCATTTT
cdr3_aa: CASSAGVGSNQPQHF

clone_size: -
j_call: TRBJ2-7
d_call: -
v_call: TRBV28
cdr3_nt: TGTGCCAGCAGCCCTTTGGAGGCCGTGGTTCACTTC
cdr3_aa: CASSPLEAVVHF

clone_size: once
j_call: TRBJ2-5
d_call: -
v_call: TRBV5-1
cdr3_nt: TGCGCCAGCAGCCCAGGGTGGGGTGCAGAGACCCAGTACTTC
cdr3_aa: CASSPGWGAETQYF

clone_size: -
j_call: TRBJ1-2
d_call: -
v_call: TRBV5-1
cdr3_nt: TGCGCCAGCAGCTCCGGGAGGCCCCCTTATGGCTACACCTTC
cdr3_aa: CASSSGRPPYGYTF

clone_size: -
j_call: TRBJ1-5
d_call: -
v_call: TRBV18
cdr3_nt: TGTGCCAGCTCACCTCGGAGCGGGGAGGATCAGCCCCAGCATTTT
cdr3_aa: CASSPRSGEDQPQHF

clone_size: -
j_call: TRBJ1-2
d_call: -
v_call: TRBV6-2/TRBV6-3
cdr3_nt: TGTGCCAGCAGTTACGGGCAGGGTGGCTATGGCTACACCTTC
cdr3_aa: CASSYGQGGYGYTF

clone_size: -
j_call: TRBJ2-3
d_call: TRBD2
v_call: TRBV4-1
cdr3_nt: TGCGCCAGCAGCCCTGGAAGTCGTAGCGGGAAGGCAGATACGCAGTATTTT
cdr3_aa: CASSPGSRSGKADTQYF

clone_size: -
j_call: TRBJ1-2
d_call: TRBD1
v_call: TRBV3-1/TRBV3-2
cdr3_nt: TGTGCCACCTACCAGGGGGGTTGGGGCTACACCTTC
cdr3_aa: CATYQGGWGYTF

clone_size: -
j_call: TRBJ1-5
d_call: -
v_call: TRBV19
cdr3_nt: TGTGCCAGTAGCCTCGGGACAAGCAATCAGCCCCAGCATTTT
cdr3_aa: CASSLGTSNQPQHF

clone_size: -
j_call: TRBJ1-1
d_call: TRBD1
v_call: TRBV29-1
cdr3_nt: TGCAGCGTCAAGACAGGGGCGAACACTGAAGCTTTCTTT
cdr3_aa: CSVKTGANTEAFF

clone_size: -
j_call: TRBJ2-3
d_call: TRBD2
v_call: TRBV7-2
cdr3_nt: TGTGCCAGCAGCTTAGAGGGACTACGCACAGATACGCAGTATTTT
cdr3_aa: CASSLEGLRTDTQYF

clone_size: -
j_call: TRBJ2-7
d_call: TRBD2
v_call: TRBV7-8
cdr3_nt: TGTGCCAGCAGCCTAGGACTAGCGGGGGGTCCCCGCCTCTACGAGCAGTACTTC
cdr3_aa: CASSLGLAGGPRLYEQYF

clone_size: -
j_call: TRBJ1-6
d_call: TRBD1
v_call: TRBV18
cdr3_nt: TGTGCCAGCTCATCGGAGGACAGGGGTTCACCCCTCCACTTT
cdr3_aa: CASSSEDRGSPLHF

clone_size: few
j_call: TRBJ1-2
d_call: -
v_call: TRBV28
cdr3_nt: TGTGCCAGCAGTTTACGGACAGATGTCTATGGCTACACCTTC
cdr3_aa: CASSLRTDVYGYTF

clone_size: -
j_call: TRBJ2-3
d_call: -
v_call: TRBV4-3
cdr3_nt: TGCGCCAGCAGCCAAAAGGCGGGGGATACGCAGTATTTT
cdr3_aa: CASSQKAGDTQYF

clone_size: -
j_call: TRBJ2-7
d_call: -
v_call: TRBV28
cdr3_nt: TGTGCCAGCAGTTCTCCCGGGACAAAGTACGAGCAGTACTTC
cdr3_aa: CASSSPGTKYEQYF

clone_size: -
j_call: TRBJ2-5
d_call: -
v_call: TRBV19
cdr3_nt: TGTGCCAGTAGTACACGAGGGACCCAGTACTTC
cdr3_aa: CASSTRGTQYF

clone_size: -
j_call: TRBJ1-2
d_call: -
v_call: TRBV7-2
cdr3_nt: TGTGCCAGCAGCTTAGTCTTTATGAACTATGGCTACACCTTC
cdr3_aa: CASSLVFMNYGYTF

clone_size: -
j_call: TRBJ1-1
d_call: TRBD1
v_call: TRBV5-1
cdr3_nt: TGCGCCAGCAGCGCACAGGGGGCGGTCACTGAAGCTTTCTTT
cdr3_aa: CASSAQGAVTEAFF

clone_size: few
j_call: TRBJ1-6
d_call: -
v_call: TRBV6-5
cdr3_nt: TGTGCCAGCACCTCAATCCCTCGGAATTCACCCCTCCACTTT
cdr3_aa: CASTSIPRNSPLHF

clone_size: -
j_call: TRBJ2-5
d_call: -
v_call: TRBV6-1
cdr3_nt: TGTGCCAGCAGTGAAGGTGGAGGGCGGGAGACCCAGTACTTC
cdr3_aa: CASSEGGGRETQYF

clone_size: once
j_call: TRBJ2-2
d_call: -
v_call: TRBV19
cdr3_nt: TGTGCCAGTAAGCCAGGGCAGACCGGGGAGCTGTTTTTT
cdr3_aa: CASKPGQTGELFF

clone_size: few
j_call: TRBJ1-1
d_call: -
v_call: TRBV15
cdr3_nt: TGTGCCACCAGGAGGGGACACCTGAACACTGAAGCTTTCTTT
cdr3_aa: CATRRGHLNTEAFF

clone_size: -
j_call: TRBJ2-3
d_call: TRBD1
v_call: TRBV5-1
cdr3_nt: TGCGCCAGCAGCTTAACAGGGGAAGGCACAGATACGCAGTATTTT
cdr3_aa: CASSLTGEGTDTQYF